The 21 T cell receptor beta chains presented below share a single source sample, sequenced in a study of regulatory T cells in long-lasting Graves disease. Library construction for TCR beta used iRepertoire HTBI primers and Arm-PCR of CDR3 regions. TCRdb reprocessed the multiplex PCR reads via MiXCR and lists one record per CDR3 protein. The sample lists 300,000 to 500,000 distinct CDR3 sequences; less than 25% were seen once. Time point denoted: persistent/refractory GD, antithyroid drugs over 5 years with positive TRAb. The authors made the TCR library using RNA they extracted from PBMCs. This specimen consisted of peripheral blood mononuclear cells (PBMCs), obtained when the disease was refractory, from a patient treated with antithyroid drugs. The receptors shown here come from a female donor with Graves disease.

The CDR3 bases are TGTGCCAGCAGTTACGAACAGGGACACGGCTACACCTTC. It yields the protein CASSYEQGHGYTF. The chain is built from TRBV6-2 or TRBV6-3 and TRBJ1-2, with D maybe TRBD1 (6 bases). Germline CDR1 is MNHEY and CDR2 is SVGEGT. The CDR3 runs to 13 residues. Deletions cut 2 bases from V and 8 bases from J, with 12 bases between.

CDR3 sequence reads: CASSRENEQFF. The CDR3, as DNA: TGTGCCAGCAGTAGGGAGAATGAGCAGTTCTTC. The rearrangement uses TRBV11-2 and TRBJ2-1; a possible D gene is TRBD2 (5 bases). The CDR3 is 11 amino acids. Germline CDR1 reads SGHAT; CDR2 reads FQNNGV. V was trimmed by 6 bases and J by 7 bases, leaving 7 bases between them. Filled out from reference TRBV11-2 and TRBJ2-1, the complete variable domain reads EAGVAQSPRYKIIEKRQSVAFWCNPISGHATLYWYQQILGQGPKLLIQFQNNGVVDDSQLPKDRFSAERLKGVDSTLKIQPAKLEDSAVYLCASSRENEQFFGPGTRLTVL.

V is TRBV2 and J is TRBJ2-7; TRBD2 is a possible D gene (5 bases). V was trimmed by 3 bases and J by 3 bases, leaving 6 bases between them. Germline CDR1 is SNHLY and CDR2 is FYNNEI. This CDR3 spans 12 amino acids. This CDR3 is CASSERDYEQYF. The CDR3 DNA reads TGTGCCAGCAGTGAGAGGGACTACGAGCAGTACTTC.

This clonotype was seen a few times. The chain joins TRBV30 to TRBJ1-6; 7 bases map to TRBD1. The V gene end was trimmed by 4 bases and the J gene end by 7 bases; junction bases not matched to a gene: 10. From germline, CDR1 is GTSNPN and CDR2 SVGIG (reference sequence). This CDR3 is 15 amino acids long. The CDR3 here is CAWKPGQQSNSPLHF. The CDR3 nucleotides read TGTGCCTGGAAGCCGGGACAGCAATCAAATTCACCCCTCCACTTT.

This clonotype was counted only a few times. The CDR3 nucleotides read TGTGCCAGCAGCTTCTGGTTGGGGACACGGCAGTACTTC. Translated, it gives CASSFWLGTRQYF. The genes are TRBV5-6 and TRBJ2-7; D possibly corresponds to TRBD1 (6 bases). V was shortened by 2 bases and J by 9 bases, with 15 bases between the two germline ends. The CDR3 covers 13 residues. Germline-derived CDR1 and CDR2 are SGHDT and YYEEEE.

The rearrangement joins TRBV4-3 to TRBJ2-7; 13 nucleotides align to TRBD2. Trimming removed 2 bases from V and 7 bases from J; junction bases left unmatched: 8. CDR3 size: 16 residues. The germline V gene has CDR1 LGHNA and CDR2 YSLEER. Here the CDR3 reads CASSQSGLAGEGEQYF. CDR3 nucleotides: TGCGCCAGCAGCCAAAGCGGACTAGCGGGAGAGGGGGAGCAGTACTTC.

This clonotype was counted a few times. This rearrangement joins TRBV7-2 to TRBJ1-5; D not certain. Germline V CDR1 and CDR2: SGHTA, FQGNSA. V lost 5 bases to trimming and J lost 6 bases, with 14 bases between them. CDR3 length equals 14 residues. The CDR3 DNA follows: TGTGCCAGCAGCACACTCGAGCGAGGTCAGCCCCAGCATTTT. It specifies CASSTLERGQPQHF.

In its sample, this clonotype was seen a few times. A much larger clone lies a single base off, so this may be a read error. The CDR3 does not end in the conserved phenylalanine or tryptophan, so this is likely a read error. In DNA form, the CDR3 reads TGTGCCAGCACTATCGGGGGCACGATGAACACTGAAGCTTTCTCT. Its translation: CASTIGGTMNTEAFS. The gene calls are TRBV7-2 and TRBJ1-1; a weak D match, TRBD1 (6 bases). From germline, CDR1 is SGHTA and CDR2 FQGNSA. The CDR3 consists of 15 residues. V dropped 7 bases and J dropped 0 bases, with 15 bases sitting between them.

This clonotype was picked up one time. J is TRBJ2-5 and V is TRBV19; TRBD2 is a possible D gene (5 bases). This CDR3 region has 14 residues. Germline V CDR1 and CDR2: LNHDA, SQIVND (reference sequence). Deletions cut 3 bases from V and 1 base from J, with 9 bases between. This chain's CDR3 is CASSIPGVQETQYF. The CDR3 DNA follows: TGTGCCAGTAGTATCCCCGGGGTCCAAGAGACCCAGTACTTC.

This clonotype was seen only a few times. This chain connects TRBV5-6 to TRBJ1-2; a weak D match, TRBD1 (5 bases). V was cut by 4 bases and J by 1 base, with 11 bases left in between. The germline V gene encodes CDR1 SGHDT and CDR2 YYEEEE. CDR3 size: 14 residues. CDR3 amino acids: CASSLQGVNYGYTF. As DNA, the CDR3 is TGTGCCAGCAGCCTCCAGGGAGTTAACTATGGCTACACCTTC.

The chain recombines TRBV6-1 with TRBJ1-1; possibly TRBD1 for D (5 bases). The CDR3 has 10 amino acids. The germline gives CDR1 MNHNS, CDR2 SASEGT. Trimming removed 3 bases at V and 11 bases at J, with 7 bases between. The CDR3, as DNA: TGTGCCAGCAGTGATCGGGGGGCTTTCTTT. It is translated as CASSDRGAFF.

In the case of this clonotype: This may come from a read error, since a much larger clone is one base off. The chain recombines TRBV20-1 with TRBJ2-5; 9 bases align to TRBD2. Germline V CDR1 and CDR2: DFQATT, SNEGSKA (reference sequence). The CDR3 loop spans 13 amino acids. Unmatched junction bases numbered 2, after V lost 5 bases and J lost 1 base. The CDR3 loop is CSAGTSSQETQYF. CDR3 sequence (DNA): TGCAGTGCTGGGACTAGCTCCCAAGAGACCCAGTACTTC.

This chain links TRBV19 with TRBJ1-2; the D is unclear. Germline lookup yields CDR1 LNHDA and CDR2 SQIVND (reference sequence). Trimming took 7 bases from V and 0 from J, leaving 12 bases between them. The CDR3 is made up of 14 amino acids. CDR3 coding DNA: TGTGCCAGTACCCACGGAATGACTAACTATGGCTACACCTTC. Its protein product is CASTHGMTNYGYTF. The full variable domain, completed using reference TRBV19 and TRBJ1-2, is DGGITQSPKYLFRKEGQNVTLSCEQNLNHDAMYWYRQDPGQGLRLIYYSQIVNDFQKGDIAEGYSVSREKKESFPLTVTSAQKNPTAFYLCASTHGMTNYGYTFGSGTRLTVV.

V and J are TRBV13 and TRBJ2-2, with 13 nucleotides matching TRBD2. The germline gives CDR1 PRHDT, CDR2 FYEKMQ (reference sequence). There are 16 residues in the CDR3. V lost 5 bases and J lost 4; bases outside the gene matches: 4. CDR3 in DNA: TGTGCCAGCAGCCCAAGGACTAGCGGGGGCACCGGGGAGCTGTTTTTT. Its protein is CASSPRTSGGTGELFF. Complete variable domain (other parts from reference TRBV13 and TRBJ2-2): AAGVIQSPRHLIKEKRETATLKCYPIPRHDTVYWYQQGPGQDPQFLISFYEKMQSDKGSIPDRFSAQQFSDYHSELNMSSLELGDSALYFCASSPRTSGGTGELFFGEGSRLTVL.

The chain recombines TRBV29-1 with TRBJ1-1; no clear D. CDR3 size: 10 residues. Germline V lookup: CDR1 SQVTM, CDR2 ANQGSEA. V lost 6 bases, J lost 3 bases, and 5 bases lay in between. CDR3 nucleotide sequence: TGCAGCGTAACCCACACTGAAGCTTTCTTT. Its translation is CSVTHTEAFF. The full variable domain, completed using reference TRBV29-1 and TRBJ1-1, is SAVISQKPSRDICQRGTSLTIQCQVDSQVTMMFWYRQQPGQSLTLIATANQGSEATYESGFVIDKFPISRPNLTFSTLTVSNMSPEDSSIYLCSVTHTEAFFGQGTRLTVV.

V gene TRBV20-1 combines with J gene TRBJ2-1; 9 nucleotides align to TRBD1. V trimming: 6 bases; J trimming: 7 bases; junction bases outside the gene matches: 13. The germline gives CDR1 DFQATT, CDR2 SNEGSKA (reference sequence). The length of the CDR3 is 15 residues. CDR3 in amino acids: CSAVFFGTGNNEQFF. CDR3 sequence (DNA): TGCAGTGCAGTGTTTTTCGGGACAGGGAATAATGAGCAGTTCTTC.

The chain couples TRBV20-1 to TRBJ2-7; 7 bases fit TRBD2. V lost 2 bases and J lost 1; bases outside the gene matches: 8. The V gene's germline CDR1 is DFQATT and CDR2 SNEGSKA (reference sequence). This CDR3 is built from 15 residues. CDR3 nucleotides: TGCAGTGCTAGATTCATTGGGGAGGGTTCCTACGAGCAGTACTTC. Amino acid sequence: CSARFIGEGSYEQYF.

This clonotype has a handful of counts. The chain uses TRBV9 and TRBJ2-1; 8 nucleotides align to TRBD2. CDR1 and CDR2 from the germline V gene are SGDLS and YYNGEE. The CDR3 has 16 residues. With 3 bases clipped from V and 7 bases from J, the junction kept 12 bases outside the gene matches. DNA for the CDR3: TGTGCCAGCAGCGCCTCCCCGGGGACTAGTAGGAATGAGCAGTTCTTC. Residues: CASSASPGTSRNEQFF.

This clonotype was seen only a few times. The V call is TRBV20-1, the J call TRBJ2-7; 9 bases line up with TRBD1. The CDR3 sequence is 15 residues long. After removal of 3 bases from V and 7 bases from J, the junction contained 13 bases not matched to a gene. Germline CDR1 is DFQATT and CDR2 is SNEGSKA (reference sequence). The CDR3 sequence is CSARAGTGRGTEQYF. The CDR3 coding sequence is TGCAGTGCTAGGGCCGGGACAGGGAGAGGTACGGAGCAGTACTTC.

The CDR3: CASSQLAGMDYEQYF. The CDR3 region has the DNA TGTGCCAGCAGCCAATTAGCCGGGATGGATTACGAGCAGTACTTC. This chain joins TRBV16 and TRBJ2-7, with D perhaps matching TRBD2 (5 bases). Trimming stripped 1 base from V and 4 bases from J, with 14 bases between. This CDR3 is built from 15 residues. Germline assignment: CDR1 KGHSY and CDR2 FQNENV. Using reference TRBV16 and TRBJ2-7 for the parts outside the CDR3, the full variable domain is GEEVAQTPKHLVRGEGQKAKLYCAPIKGHSYVFWYQQVLKNEFKFLISFQNENVFDETGMPKERFSAKCLPNSPCSLEIQATKLEDSAVYFCASSQLAGMDYEQYFGPGTRLTVT.

This clonotype was seen more than once but under ten times. The chain carries TRBV20-1 and TRBJ2-1; 13 positions match TRBD2. V was clipped by 2 bases and J by 1 base; unmatched bases: 5. This CDR3 region has 17 residues. CDR1 is DFQATT and CDR2 is SNEGSKA in the germline V gene (reference sequence). The CDR3 DNA sequence: TGCAGTGCTAGATCGGGACTAGCGGGAAGGTCCTACAATGAGCAGTTCTTC. Protein product: CSARSGLAGRSYNEQFF.